This T cell receptor (beta chain) was documented in a study of cytomegalovirus exposure and HLA in healthy donors. Across the whole study: Later, an analysis reported that the approximately 120 validation repertoires had used the same platform as the 500 to 750 first-cohort repertoires. Findings and caveats of the study: The study put 150 to 200 TCR beta chains on its list as cytomegalovirus-associated.

Clones were sequenced by immunoSEQ multiplex PCR, and TCRdb holds only the in-frame ones, with some missing. The top ten hold around 4.5% of the sample, which has some 110,000 clones, approximately 90% seen once. The CDR3 is made up of 14 amino acids. The germline V and J ends were trimmed by 3 bases and 4 bases, with 7 bases remaining between them. Per the germline V gene, CDR1 is SNHLY and CDR2 is FYNNEI. With respect to this clone: As yet, its antigen is unknown.

J is TRBJ2-6 and V is TRBV2; D is uncertain. The source material was PBMCs. The TCR comes from a man between 18 and 35 years old in good health and CMV-seropositive. The CDR3 DNA follows: TGTGCCAGCAGTGACGGGTTCGGGGCCAACGTCCTGACTTTC. This gives the protein CASSDGFGANVLTF.